This T cell receptor (beta chain) was found in a study of graft-versus-host responses after intestinal transplantation. TCRdb's copy holds only in-frame clones and misses some; the assay was immunoSEQ multiplex PCR. The table includes about 47,000 clones, 90% to 95% detected once. This clone was observed once. The germline CDR1 and CDR2 sequences are SGHDN and FVKESK. The CDR3 covers 12 residues. The V and J genes are TRBV14 and TRBJ2-5; D not certain. TRBJ2-7 matches the DNA end more closely, so the J call is doubtful. The receptor comes from a human patient who received an intestinal transplant, so some T cells may come from the graft donor. The sequencing used PBMCs, collected around 820 days after a first intestinal transplant, on the day of a second. The CDR3 coding sequence is TGTGCCAGCAGCCAAGTCTCCTACGAGCAGTACTTC. Protein product: CASSQVSYEQYF.